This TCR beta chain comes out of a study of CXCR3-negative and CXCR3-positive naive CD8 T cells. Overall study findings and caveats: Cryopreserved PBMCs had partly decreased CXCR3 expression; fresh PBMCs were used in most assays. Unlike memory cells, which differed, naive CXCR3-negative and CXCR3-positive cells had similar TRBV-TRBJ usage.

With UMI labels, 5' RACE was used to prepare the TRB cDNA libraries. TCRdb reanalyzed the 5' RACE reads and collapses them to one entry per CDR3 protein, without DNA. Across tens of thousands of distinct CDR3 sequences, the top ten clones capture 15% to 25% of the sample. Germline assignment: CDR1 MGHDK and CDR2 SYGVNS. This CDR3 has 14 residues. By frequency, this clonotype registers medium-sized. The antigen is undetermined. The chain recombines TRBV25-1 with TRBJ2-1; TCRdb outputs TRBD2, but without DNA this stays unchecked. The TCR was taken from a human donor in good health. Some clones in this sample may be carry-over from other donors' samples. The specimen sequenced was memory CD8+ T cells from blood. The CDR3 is CASSEGYTSDEQFF. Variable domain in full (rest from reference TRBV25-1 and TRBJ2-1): EADIYQTPRYLVIGTGKKITLECSQTMGHDKMYWYQQDPGMELHLIHYSYGVNSTEKGDLSSESTVSRIRTEHFPLTLESARPSHTSQYLCASSEGYTSDEQFFGPGTRLTVL.